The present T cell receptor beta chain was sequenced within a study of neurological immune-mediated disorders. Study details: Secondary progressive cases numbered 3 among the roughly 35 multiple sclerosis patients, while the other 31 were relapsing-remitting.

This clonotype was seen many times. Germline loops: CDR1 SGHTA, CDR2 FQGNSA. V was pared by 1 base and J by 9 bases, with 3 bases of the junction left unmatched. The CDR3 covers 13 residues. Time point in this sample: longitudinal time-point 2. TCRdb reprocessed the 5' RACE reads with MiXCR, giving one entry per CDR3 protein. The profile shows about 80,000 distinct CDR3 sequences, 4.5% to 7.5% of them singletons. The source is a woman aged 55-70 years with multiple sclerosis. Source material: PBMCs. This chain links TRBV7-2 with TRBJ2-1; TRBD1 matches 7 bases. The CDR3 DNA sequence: TGTGCCAGCAGCTTAGGAGGGGGCCTTGAGCAGTTCTTC. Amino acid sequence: CASSLGGGLEQFF.